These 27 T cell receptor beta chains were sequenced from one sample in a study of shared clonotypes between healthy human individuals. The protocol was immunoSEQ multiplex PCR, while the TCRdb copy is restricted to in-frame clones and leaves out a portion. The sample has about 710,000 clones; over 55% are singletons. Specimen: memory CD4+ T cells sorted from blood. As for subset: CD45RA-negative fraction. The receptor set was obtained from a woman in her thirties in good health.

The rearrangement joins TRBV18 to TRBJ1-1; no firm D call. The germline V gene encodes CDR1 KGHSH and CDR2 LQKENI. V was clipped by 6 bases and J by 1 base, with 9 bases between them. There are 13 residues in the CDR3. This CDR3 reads CASSPGPNTEAFF. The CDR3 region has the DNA TGTGCCAGCTCTCCGGGCCCGAACACTGAAGCTTTCTTT.

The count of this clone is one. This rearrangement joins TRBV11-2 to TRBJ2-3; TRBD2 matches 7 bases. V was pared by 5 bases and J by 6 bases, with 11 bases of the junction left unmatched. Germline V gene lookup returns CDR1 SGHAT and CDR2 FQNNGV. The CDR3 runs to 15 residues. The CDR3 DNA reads TGTGCCAGCAGCACCCGGGACTACCCCTATGATACGCAGTATTTT. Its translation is CASSTRDYPYDTQYF.

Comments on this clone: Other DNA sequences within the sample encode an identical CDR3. CDR3 nucleotide sequence: TGTGCCAGCAGTTCGAGGCAGCCCCAGCATTTT. This codes for CASSSRQPQHF. This chain joins TRBV28 and TRBJ1-5, with D unclear. Trimming cost V 4 bases and J 7 bases, with 5 bases left between them. The CDR3 covers 11 residues. In germline, CDR1 is MDHEN, CDR2 SYDVKM. Together with reference TRBV28 and TRBJ1-5, the CDR3 gives the full variable domain: DVKVTQSSRYLVKRTGEKVFLECVQDMDHENMFWYRQDPGLGLRLIYFSYDVKMKEKGDIPEGYSVSREKKERFSLILESASTNQTSMYLCASSSRQPQHFGDGTRLSIL.

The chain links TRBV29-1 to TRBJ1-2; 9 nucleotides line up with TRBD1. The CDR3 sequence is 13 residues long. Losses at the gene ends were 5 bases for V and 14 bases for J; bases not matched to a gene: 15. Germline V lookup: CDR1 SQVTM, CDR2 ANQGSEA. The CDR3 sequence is CSVTHPGTGTETF. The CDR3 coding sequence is TGCAGCGTTACTCATCCCGGGACAGGGACGGAGACCTTC.

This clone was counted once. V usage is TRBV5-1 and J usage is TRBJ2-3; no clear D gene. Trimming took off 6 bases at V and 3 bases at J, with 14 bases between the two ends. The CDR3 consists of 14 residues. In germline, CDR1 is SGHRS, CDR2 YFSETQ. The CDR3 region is CASTLGRLTDTQYF. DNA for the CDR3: TGCGCCAGCACCCTTGGCAGATTAACAGATACGCAGTATTTT.

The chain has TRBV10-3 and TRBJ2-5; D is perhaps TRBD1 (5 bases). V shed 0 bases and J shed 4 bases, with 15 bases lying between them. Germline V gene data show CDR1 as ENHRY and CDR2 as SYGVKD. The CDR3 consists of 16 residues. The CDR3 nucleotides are TGTGCCATCAGTGAGTCGATTCAGGGTTCGGGAGAGACCCAGTACTTC. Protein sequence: CAISESIQGSGETQYF.

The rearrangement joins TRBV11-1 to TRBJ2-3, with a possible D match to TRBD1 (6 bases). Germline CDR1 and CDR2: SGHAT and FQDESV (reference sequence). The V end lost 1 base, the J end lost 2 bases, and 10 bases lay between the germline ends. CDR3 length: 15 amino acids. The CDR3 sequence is CASSLVQGITDTQYF. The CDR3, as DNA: TGTGCCAGCAGCTTAGTACAGGGAATCACAGATACGCAGTATTTT.

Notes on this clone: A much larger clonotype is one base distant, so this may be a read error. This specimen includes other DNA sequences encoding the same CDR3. In DNA, the CDR3 is TGTGCCAGCAGCTTGTCAAGCTCCTACAATGAGCAGTTCTTC. Its protein is CASSLSSSYNEQFF. The chain recombines TRBV11-1 with TRBJ2-1; D remains ambiguous. The V gene lost 3 bases and the J gene lost 0 bases, with 6 bases spanning the gap. CDR1 SGHAT and CDR2 FQDESV come from the germline V gene (reference sequence). This CDR3 has 14 residues. Full variable domain (outside the CDR3, taken from reference TRBV11-1 and TRBJ2-1): EAEVAQSPRYKITEKSQAVAFWCDPISGHATLYWYRQILGQGPELLVQFQDESVVDDSQLPKDRFSAERLKGVDSTLKIQPAELGDSAMYLCASSLSSSYNEQFFGPGTRLTVL.

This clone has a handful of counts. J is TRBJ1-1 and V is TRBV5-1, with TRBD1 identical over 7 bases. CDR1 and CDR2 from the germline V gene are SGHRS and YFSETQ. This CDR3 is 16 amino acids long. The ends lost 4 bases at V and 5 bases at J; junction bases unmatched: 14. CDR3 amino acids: CASSPPGGEIRTEAFF. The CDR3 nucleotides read TGCGCCAGCAGCCCCCCAGGGGGAGAAATAAGGACTGAAGCTTTCTTT.

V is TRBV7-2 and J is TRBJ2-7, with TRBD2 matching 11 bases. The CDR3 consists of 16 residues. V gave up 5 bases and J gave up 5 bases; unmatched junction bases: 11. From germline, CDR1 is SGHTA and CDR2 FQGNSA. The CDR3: CASSLGLAGIVDEQYF. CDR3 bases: TGTGCCAGCAGCCTCGGACTAGCGGGTATCGTCGACGAGCAGTACTTC.

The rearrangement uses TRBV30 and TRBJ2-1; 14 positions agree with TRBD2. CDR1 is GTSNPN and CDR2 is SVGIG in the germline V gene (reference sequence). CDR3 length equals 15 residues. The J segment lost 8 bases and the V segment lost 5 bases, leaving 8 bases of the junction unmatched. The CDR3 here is CAWGVGTSGSYEQFF. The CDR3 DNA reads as TGTGCCTGGGGGGTCGGGACTAGCGGGAGCTATGAGCAGTTCTTC. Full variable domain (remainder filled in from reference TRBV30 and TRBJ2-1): SQTIHQWPATLVQPVGSPLSLECTVEGTSNPNLYWYRQAAGRGLQLLFYSVGIGQISSEVPQNLSASRPQDRQFILSSKKLLLSDSGFYLCAWGVGTSGSYEQFFGPGTRLTVL.

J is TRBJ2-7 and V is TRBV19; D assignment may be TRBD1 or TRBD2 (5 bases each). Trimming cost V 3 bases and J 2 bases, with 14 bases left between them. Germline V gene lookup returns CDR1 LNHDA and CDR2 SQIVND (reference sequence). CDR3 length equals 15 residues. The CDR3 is CASSIGDGGPYEQYF. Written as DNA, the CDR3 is TGTGCCAGTAGTATCGGGGACGGAGGCCCCTACGAGCAGTACTTC.

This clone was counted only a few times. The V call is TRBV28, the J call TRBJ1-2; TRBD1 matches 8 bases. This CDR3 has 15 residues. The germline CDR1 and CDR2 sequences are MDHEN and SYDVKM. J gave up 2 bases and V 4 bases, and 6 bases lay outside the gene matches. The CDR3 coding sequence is TGTGCCAGCAGTTCTCGGACAGGGTACAACTATGGCTACACCTTC. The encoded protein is CASSSRTGYNYGYTF.

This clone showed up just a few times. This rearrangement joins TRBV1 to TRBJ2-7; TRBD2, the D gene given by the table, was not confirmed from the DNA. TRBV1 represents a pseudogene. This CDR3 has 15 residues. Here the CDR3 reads CTSINSRTATYEQYF. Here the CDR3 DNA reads TGCACCAGCATCAATAGTCGGACTGCCACCTACGAGCAGTACTTC.

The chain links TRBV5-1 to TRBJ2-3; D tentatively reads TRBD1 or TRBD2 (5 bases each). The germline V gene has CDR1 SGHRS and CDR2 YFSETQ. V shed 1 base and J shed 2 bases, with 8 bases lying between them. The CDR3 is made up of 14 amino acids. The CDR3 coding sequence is TGCGCCAGCAGCTTGCAGGGAGTCACAGATACGCAGTATTTT. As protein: CASSLQGVTDTQYF.

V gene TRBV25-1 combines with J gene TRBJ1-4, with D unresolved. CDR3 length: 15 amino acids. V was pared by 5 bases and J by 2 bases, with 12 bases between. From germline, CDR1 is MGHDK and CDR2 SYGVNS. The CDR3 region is CASSSFSLTNEKLFF. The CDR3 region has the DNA TGTGCCAGCAGTTCTTTCTCTTTGACTAATGAAAAACTGTTTTTT.

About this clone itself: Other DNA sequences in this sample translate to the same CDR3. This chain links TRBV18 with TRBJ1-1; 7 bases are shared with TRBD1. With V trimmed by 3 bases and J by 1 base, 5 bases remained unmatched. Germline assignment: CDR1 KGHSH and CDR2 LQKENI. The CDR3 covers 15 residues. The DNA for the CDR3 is TGTGCCAGCTCACCTGCCAGGGGGGAGAACACTGAAGCTTTCTTT. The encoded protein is CASSPARGENTEAFF.

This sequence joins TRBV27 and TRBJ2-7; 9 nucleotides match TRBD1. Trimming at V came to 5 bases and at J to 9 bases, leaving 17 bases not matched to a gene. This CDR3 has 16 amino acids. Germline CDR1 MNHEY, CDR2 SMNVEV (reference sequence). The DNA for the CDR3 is TGTGCCAGCAGTCTCCTTCCGGGACAGGGTATGGAACGGCAGTACTTC. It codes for CASSLLPGQGMERQYF.

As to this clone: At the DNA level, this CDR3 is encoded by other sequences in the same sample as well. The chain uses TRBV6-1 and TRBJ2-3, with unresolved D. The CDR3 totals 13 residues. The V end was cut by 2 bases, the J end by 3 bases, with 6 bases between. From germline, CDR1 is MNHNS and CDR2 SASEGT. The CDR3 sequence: CASSESRTDTQYF. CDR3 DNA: TGTGCCAGCAGTGAATCAAGGACAGATACGCAGTATTTT.

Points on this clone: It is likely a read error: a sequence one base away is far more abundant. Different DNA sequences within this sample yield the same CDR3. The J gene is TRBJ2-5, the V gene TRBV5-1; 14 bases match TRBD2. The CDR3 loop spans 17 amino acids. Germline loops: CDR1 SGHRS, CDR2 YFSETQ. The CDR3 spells CASSRKGLAGDGETQYF. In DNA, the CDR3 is TGCGCCAGCAGCCGGAAGGGACTAGCGGGAGATGGGGAGACCCAATACTTC.

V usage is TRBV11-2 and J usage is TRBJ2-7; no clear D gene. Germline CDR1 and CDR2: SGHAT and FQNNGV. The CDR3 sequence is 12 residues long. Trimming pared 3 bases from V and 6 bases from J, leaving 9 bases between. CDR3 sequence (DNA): TGTGCCAGCAGCTTGAGCGTGGGCGAGCAGTACTTC. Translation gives CASSLSVGEQYF.

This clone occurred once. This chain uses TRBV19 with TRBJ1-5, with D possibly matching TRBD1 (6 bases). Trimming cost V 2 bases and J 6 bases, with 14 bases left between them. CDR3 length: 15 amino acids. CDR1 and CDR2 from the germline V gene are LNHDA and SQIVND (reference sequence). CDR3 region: CASSITARGGQPQHF. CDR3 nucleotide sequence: TGTGCCAGTAGTATAACGGCCAGGGGTGGTCAGCCCCAGCATTTT.

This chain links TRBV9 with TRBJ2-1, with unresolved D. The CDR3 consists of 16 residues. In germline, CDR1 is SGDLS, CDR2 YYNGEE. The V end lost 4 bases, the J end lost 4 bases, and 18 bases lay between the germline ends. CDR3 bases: TGTGCCAGCAGCCAAGGACCCCGTCCCCTATACAATGAGCAGTTCTTC. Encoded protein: CASSQGPRPLYNEQFF.

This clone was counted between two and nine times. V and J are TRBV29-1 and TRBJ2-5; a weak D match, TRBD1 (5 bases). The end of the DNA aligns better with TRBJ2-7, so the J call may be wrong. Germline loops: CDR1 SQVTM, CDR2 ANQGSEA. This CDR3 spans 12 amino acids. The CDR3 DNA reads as TGCAGCGTTTCAAGGGGAAACTACGAGCAGTACTTC. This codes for CSVSRGNYEQYF.

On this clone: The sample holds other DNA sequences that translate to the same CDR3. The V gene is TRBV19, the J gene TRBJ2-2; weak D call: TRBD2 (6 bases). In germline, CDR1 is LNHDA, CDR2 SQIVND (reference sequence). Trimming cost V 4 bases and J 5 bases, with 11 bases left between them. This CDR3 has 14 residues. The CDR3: CASSKGSGTGELFF. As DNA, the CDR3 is TGTGCCAGTAGTAAAGGAAGCGGGACCGGGGAGCTGTTTTTT.

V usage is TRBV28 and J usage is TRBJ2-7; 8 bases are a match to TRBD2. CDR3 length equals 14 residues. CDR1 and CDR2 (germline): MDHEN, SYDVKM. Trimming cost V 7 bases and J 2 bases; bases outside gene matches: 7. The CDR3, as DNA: TGTGCCAGCACCTTCGGGGGGGTGACCTACGAGCAGTACTTC. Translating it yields CASTFGGVTYEQYF.

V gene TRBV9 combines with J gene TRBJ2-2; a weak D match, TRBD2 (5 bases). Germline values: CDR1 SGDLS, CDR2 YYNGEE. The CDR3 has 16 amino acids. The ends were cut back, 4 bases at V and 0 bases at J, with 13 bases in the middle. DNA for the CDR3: TGTGCCAGCAGCAGCGACCCAGCGGCGAACACCGGGGAGCTGTTTTTT. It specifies CASSSDPAANTGELFF.